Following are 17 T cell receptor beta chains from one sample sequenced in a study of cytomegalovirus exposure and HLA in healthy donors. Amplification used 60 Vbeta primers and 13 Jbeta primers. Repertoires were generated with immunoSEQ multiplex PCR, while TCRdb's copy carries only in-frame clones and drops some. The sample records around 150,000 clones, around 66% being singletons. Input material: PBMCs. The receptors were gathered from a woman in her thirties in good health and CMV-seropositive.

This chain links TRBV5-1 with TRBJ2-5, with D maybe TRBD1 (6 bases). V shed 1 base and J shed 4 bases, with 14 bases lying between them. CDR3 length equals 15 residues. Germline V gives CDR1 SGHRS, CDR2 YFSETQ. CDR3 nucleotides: TGCGCCAGCAGCTTGACTACAGGGTGGGGAGAGACCCAGTACTTC. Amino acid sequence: CASSLTTGWGETQYF.

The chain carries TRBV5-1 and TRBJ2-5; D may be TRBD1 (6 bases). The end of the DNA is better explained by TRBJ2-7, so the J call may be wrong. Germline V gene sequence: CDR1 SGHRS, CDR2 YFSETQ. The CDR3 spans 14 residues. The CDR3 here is CASSLGGLVGEQYF. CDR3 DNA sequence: TGCGCCAGCAGCTTGGGGGGGCTAGTGGGCGAGCAGTACTTC.

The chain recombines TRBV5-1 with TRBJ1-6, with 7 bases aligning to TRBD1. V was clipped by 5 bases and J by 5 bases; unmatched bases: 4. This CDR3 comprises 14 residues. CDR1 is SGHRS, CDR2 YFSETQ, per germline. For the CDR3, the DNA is TGCGCCAGCAGGCTAACAGGGGATAATTCACCCCTCCACTTT. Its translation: CASRLTGDNSPLHF.

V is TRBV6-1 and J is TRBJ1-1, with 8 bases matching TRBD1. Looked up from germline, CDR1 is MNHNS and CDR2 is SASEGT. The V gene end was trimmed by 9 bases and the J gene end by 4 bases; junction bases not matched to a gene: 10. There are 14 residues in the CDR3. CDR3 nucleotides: TGTGCCAGTGGCCGGACAGGGACGGGCACTGAAGCTTTCTTT. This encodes CASGRTGTGTEAFF.

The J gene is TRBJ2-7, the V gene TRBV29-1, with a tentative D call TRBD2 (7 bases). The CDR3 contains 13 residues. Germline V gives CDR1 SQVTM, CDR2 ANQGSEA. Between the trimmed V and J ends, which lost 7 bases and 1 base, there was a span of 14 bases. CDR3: CSAGGRLSYEQYF. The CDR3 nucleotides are TGCAGCGCCGGGGGGCGGCTATCCTACGAGCAGTACTTC.

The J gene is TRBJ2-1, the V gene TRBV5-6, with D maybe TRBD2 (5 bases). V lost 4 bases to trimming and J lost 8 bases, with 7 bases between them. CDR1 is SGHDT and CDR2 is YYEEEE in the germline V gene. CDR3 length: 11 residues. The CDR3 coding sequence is TGTGCCAGCAGCCGTAGCGATGAGCAGTTCTTC. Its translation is CASSRSDEQFF. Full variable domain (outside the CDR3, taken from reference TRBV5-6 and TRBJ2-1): DAGVTQSPTHLIKTRGQQVTLRCSPKSGHDTVSWYQQALGQGPQFIFQYYEEEERQRGNFPDRFSGHQFPNYSSELNVNALLLGDSALYLCASSRSDEQFFGPGTRLTVL.

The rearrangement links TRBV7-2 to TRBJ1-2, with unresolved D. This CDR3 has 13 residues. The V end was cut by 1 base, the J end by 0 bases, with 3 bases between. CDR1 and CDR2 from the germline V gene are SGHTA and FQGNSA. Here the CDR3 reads CASSLDTNYGYTF. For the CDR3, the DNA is TGTGCCAGCAGCTTAGATACTAACTATGGCTACACCTTC.

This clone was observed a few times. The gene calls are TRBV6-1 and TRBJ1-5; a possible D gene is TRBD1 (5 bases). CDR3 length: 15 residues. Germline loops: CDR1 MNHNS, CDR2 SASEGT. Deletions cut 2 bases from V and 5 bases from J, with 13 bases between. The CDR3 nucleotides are TGTGCCAGCAGTGAACGGCAGGGCTGGGATCAGCCCCAGCATTTT. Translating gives CASSERQGWDQPQHF.

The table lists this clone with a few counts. The DNA of the CDR3 is TGTGCCAGCAGTTACTCGATCAGATCAGGGGGCTACACCTTC. Translating gives CASSYSIRSGGYTF. V is TRBV6-5 and J is TRBJ1-2, with a tentative D call TRBD1 (5 bases). V was pared by 0 bases and J by 8 bases, with 13 bases between. This CDR3 spans 14 amino acids. Germline CDR1 MNHEY, CDR2 SVGAGI.

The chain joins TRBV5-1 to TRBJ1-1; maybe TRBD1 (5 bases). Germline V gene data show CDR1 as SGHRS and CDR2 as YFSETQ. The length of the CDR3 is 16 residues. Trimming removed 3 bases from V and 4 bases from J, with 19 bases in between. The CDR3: CASSSGRGTSVTEAFF. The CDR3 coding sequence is TGCGCCAGCAGCTCCGGTCGGGGGACCTCGGTCACTGAAGCTTTCTTT.

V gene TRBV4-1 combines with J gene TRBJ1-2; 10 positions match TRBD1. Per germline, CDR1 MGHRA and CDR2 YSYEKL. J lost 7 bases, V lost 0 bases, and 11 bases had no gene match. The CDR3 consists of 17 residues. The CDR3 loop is CASSQDSATGGQGGYTF. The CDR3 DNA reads TGCGCCAGCAGCCAAGATTCCGCGACAGGGGGCCAGGGTGGCTACACCTTC.

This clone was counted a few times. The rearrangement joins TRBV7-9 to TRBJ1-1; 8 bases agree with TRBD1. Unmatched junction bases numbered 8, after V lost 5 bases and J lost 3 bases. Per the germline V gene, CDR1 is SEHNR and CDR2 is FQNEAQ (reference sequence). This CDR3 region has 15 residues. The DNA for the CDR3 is TGTGCCAGCAGCAGAAACAGGGGGTGGGACACTGAAGCTTTCTTT. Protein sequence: CASSRNRGWDTEAFF.

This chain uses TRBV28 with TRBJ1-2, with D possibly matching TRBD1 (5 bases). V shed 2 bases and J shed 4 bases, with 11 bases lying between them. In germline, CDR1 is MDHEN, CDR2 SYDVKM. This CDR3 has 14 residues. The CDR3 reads CASSLGGRGYGYTF. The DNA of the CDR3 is TGTGCCAGCAGTTTAGGCGGGAGGGGCTATGGCTACACCTTC.

CDR3 sequence reads: CASSPGSSNSPLHF. Written as DNA, the CDR3 is TGTGCCAGCAGCCCCGGGAGCAGCAATTCACCCCTCCACTTT. The chain employs TRBV9 and TRBJ1-6; no clear D gene. The CDR3 runs 14 residues. Germline values: CDR1 SGDLS, CDR2 YYNGEE. V lost 4 bases to trimming and J lost 7 bases, with 12 bases between them. Variable domain in full (rest from reference TRBV9 and TRBJ1-6): DSGVTQTPKHLITATGQRVTLRCSPRSGDLSVYWYQQSLDQGLQFLIQYYNGEERAKGNILERFSAQQFPDLHSELNLSSLELGDSALYFCASSPGSSNSPLHFGNGTRLTVT.

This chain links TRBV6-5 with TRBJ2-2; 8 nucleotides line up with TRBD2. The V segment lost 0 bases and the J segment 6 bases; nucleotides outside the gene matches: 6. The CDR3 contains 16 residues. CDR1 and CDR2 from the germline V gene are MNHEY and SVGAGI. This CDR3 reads CASSYSPAGAAGELFF. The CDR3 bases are TGTGCCAGCAGTTACTCCCCAGCGGGGGCCGCCGGGGAGCTGTTTTTT.

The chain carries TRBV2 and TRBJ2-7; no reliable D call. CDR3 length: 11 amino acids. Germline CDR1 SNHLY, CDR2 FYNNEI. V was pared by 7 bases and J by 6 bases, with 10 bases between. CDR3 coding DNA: TGTGCCAGCATCAGGTCTCCCGAGCAGTACTTC. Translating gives CASIRSPEQYF.

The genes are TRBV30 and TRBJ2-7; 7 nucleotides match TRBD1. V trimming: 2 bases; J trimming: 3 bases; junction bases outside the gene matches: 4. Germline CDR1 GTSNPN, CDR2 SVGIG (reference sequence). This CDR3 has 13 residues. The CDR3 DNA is TGTGCCTGGAGTCCCCGGGACAGCTACGAGCAGTACTTC. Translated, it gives CAWSPRDSYEQYF.